This TCR beta chain was identified in a study of blood T cell repertoires in COVID-19. Study-wide background: Samples of COVID-19 (acute and convalescent) were obtained from the United States, Italy and Spain. Sources were T cells, B-cell-depleted T cells, or PBMCs; the material itself was cDNA or gDNA.

This CDR3 is built from 15 residues. Germline V gives CDR1 MNHEY, CDR2 SVGEGT. The V gene lost 3 bases and the J gene lost 6 bases, with 15 bases spanning the gap. In the original workflow: Using reference gene primer amplification, nucleated cell counts were estimated. Here immunoSEQ multiplex PCR was the method, and the copy in TCRdb shows in-frame clones only, minus some. That table is the source of V, J and clone size, and D and trimming were worked out from the DNA. The data show more than 200,000 clones, roughly 90% seen once. This sequence was found in a woman in her 50s with acute or convalescent COVID-19. The rearrangement uses TRBV6-2 or TRBV6-3 and TRBJ1-5; D uncertain. The specimen was peripheral blood. CDR3 nucleotides: TGTGCCAGCAGTTATTGGTCAGAGGCGCGTCAGCCCCAGCATTTT. Its translation is CASSYWSEARQPQHF.